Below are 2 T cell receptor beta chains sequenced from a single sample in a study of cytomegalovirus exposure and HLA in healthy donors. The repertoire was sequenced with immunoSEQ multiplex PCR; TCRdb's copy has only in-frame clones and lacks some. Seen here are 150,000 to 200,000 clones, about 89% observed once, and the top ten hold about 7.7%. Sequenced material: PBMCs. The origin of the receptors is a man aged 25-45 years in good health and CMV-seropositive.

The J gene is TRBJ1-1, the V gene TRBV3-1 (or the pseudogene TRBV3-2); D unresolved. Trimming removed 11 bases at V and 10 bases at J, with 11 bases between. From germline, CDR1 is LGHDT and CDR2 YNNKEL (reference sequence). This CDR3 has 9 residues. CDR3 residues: CARRRGAFF. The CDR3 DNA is TGTGCCCGGCGTCGGGGAGCTTTCTTT.

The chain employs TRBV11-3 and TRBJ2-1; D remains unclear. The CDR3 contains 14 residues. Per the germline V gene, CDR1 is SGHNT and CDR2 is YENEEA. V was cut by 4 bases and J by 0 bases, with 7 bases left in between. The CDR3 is CASSSGSSYNEQFF. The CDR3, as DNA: TGTGCCAGCAGCTCCGGAAGCTCCTACAATGAGCAGTTCTTC.